Listed below are T cell receptor beta chains from one sample, sequenced in a study of T cells expressing NK-cell markers. TCRdb re-called the 5' RACE reads; every CDR3 protein appears as one record, without DNA. The sample table includes over 200,000 distinct CDR3 sequences. Sequenced input: blood T cells: a sorted CD56 or NKG2C T cell subset, CD4+ or CD8+ T cells, or bulk PBMC T cells (not recorded which). These receptors all stem from a man aged 18 to 29 in good health. The CDR3 runs from the conserved cysteine through the conserved F or W.

CDR3,J,length,V
CSAPWGGPDQPQHF,TRBJ1-5,14,TRBV20-1
CASSPRNGTGPGEQFF,TRBJ2-1,16,TRBV5-1
CASSLLQGGYTF,TRBJ1-2,12,TRBV7-8
CASSAYPAVGQYF,TRBJ2-7,13,TRBV27
CAISVTGATGELFF,TRBJ2-2,14,TRBV10-3
CATSRALLAGGADTQYF,TRBJ2-3,17,TRBV15
CASSPPSSGGTQYF,TRBJ2-3,14,TRBV18
CAIRGAGYGTDTQYF,TRBJ2-3,15,TRBV10-3
CASSFLKLASSEQYF,TRBJ2-7,15,TRBV7-2
CSASVARSNSPLHF,TRBJ1-6,14,TRBV20-1
CSAREAFRMAGGKTRTDTQYF,TRBJ2-3,21,TRBV20-1
CASSWTSGTDTQYF,TRBJ2-3,14,TRBV5-6
CASSLGGTYFSYEQYF,TRBJ2-7,16,TRBV27
CASSQPQSLAGLTDTQYF,TRBJ2-3,18,TRBV12-3/TRBV12-4
CASRPTGGTQPQHF,TRBJ1-5,14,TRBV6-1
CASTLDRGRRETQYF,TRBJ2-5,15,TRBV12-3/TRBV12-4
CASSTGTRKFF,TRBJ2-1,11,TRBV12-3/TRBV12-4
CASSGSGNNNEQFF,TRBJ2-1,14,TRBV5-1
CATSDLMMADNEQFF,TRBJ2-1,15,TRBV24-1
CATNSDTYNEQFF,TRBJ2-1,13,TRBV15
CASSSEAGGPNEQFF,TRBJ2-1,15,TRBV6-5
CSAWTGTGVVDTQYF,TRBJ2-3,15,TRBV20-1
CSGRPTGLNNEKLFF,TRBJ1-4,15,TRBV20-1
CSASSSRATYEQYF,TRBJ2-7,14,TRBV20-1
CASSLGSRSTDTQYF,TRBJ2-3,15,TRBV7-2
CASSRTGTTGETQYF,TRBJ2-5,15,TRBV4-3
CASSLWQWTGRGDTQYF,TRBJ2-3,17,TRBV12-3/TRBV12-4
CASTPGLAGILYTGELFF,TRBJ2-2,18,TRBV12-3/TRBV12-4
CASSLGERTQYF,TRBJ2-3,12,TRBV5-1
CASSRKPSGRATYEQYF,TRBJ2-7,17,TRBV5-1
CASSTGQGKDGYTF,TRBJ1-2,14,TRBV9
CASSRNVRPQHF,TRBJ1-5,12,TRBV11-2
CASSWNSGGPRGNQPQHF,TRBJ1-5,18,TRBV7-2
CASSYTRELFF,TRBJ2-2,11,TRBV7-2
CASSLKRGRETEAFF,TRBJ1-1,15,TRBV12-3/TRBV12-4
CASSVAFAGSTDTQYF,TRBJ2-3,16,TRBV9
CASSYRDPSPYTF,TRBJ1-2,13,TRBV12-3/TRBV12-4
CATSETGPDNEQFF,TRBJ2-1,14,TRBV24-1
CATSALAVETQYF,TRBJ2-5,13,TRBV24-1
CASSDPLAGVSQTQYF,TRBJ2-5,16,TRBV6-2/TRBV6-3
CASGNRQGARFTGELFF,TRBJ2-2,17,TRBV5-6
CASSFSTGTGENEQFF,TRBJ2-1,16,TRBV12-3/TRBV12-4
CASSYGNAVNGELFF,TRBJ2-2,15,TRBV6-5
CAWSSLVGEQYF,TRBJ2-7,12,TRBV30
CSVGTGSSNQPQHF,TRBJ1-5,14,TRBV29-1
CASSVGGSGGTDTQYF,TRBJ2-3,16,TRBV11-2
CATTGLAGGPQDTGELFF,TRBJ2-2,18,TRBV10-3
CASSLAAVSYNEQFF,TRBJ2-1,15,TRBV5-6
CASSPSDRIGHGYTF,TRBJ1-2,15,TRBV18
CASSPGPGVTDTQYF,TRBJ2-3,15,TRBV28
CSARGRDSSGNTIYF,TRBJ1-3,15,TRBV20-1
CASSAYPGLAGLRTKNIQYF,TRBJ2-4,20,TRBV5-1
CASSFGLGTNEQYF,TRBJ2-7,14,TRBV6-5
CASSPMDTGGNQPQHF,TRBJ1-5,16,TRBV18
CASSARGGLGEQYF,TRBJ2-7,14,TRBV7-3
CAWSVNREQFF,TRBJ2-1,11,TRBV30
CASRGLADHNEQFF,TRBJ2-1,14,TRBV5-1
CSAVFYEKLFF,TRBJ1-4,11,TRBV29-1
CASSSGQGASPLHF,TRBJ1-6,14,TRBV5-1